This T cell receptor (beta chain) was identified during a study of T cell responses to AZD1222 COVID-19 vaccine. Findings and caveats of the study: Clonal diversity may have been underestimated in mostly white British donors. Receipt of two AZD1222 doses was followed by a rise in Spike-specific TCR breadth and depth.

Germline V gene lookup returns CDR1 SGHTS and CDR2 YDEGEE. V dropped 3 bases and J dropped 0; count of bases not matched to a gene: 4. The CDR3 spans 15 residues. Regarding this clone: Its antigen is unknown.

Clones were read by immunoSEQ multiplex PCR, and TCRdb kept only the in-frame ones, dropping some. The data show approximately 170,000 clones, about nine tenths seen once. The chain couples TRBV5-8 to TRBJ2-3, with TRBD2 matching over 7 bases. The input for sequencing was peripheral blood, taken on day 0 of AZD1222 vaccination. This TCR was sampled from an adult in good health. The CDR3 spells CASSWGGTSTDTQYF. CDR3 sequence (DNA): TGTGCCAGCAGCTGGGGGGGGACTAGCACAGATACGCAGTATTTT.